This T cell receptor (beta chain) was captured in a study of early T cells in non-severe SARS-CoV-2 infection. Study in general: Alpha and beta chains were unpaired, from unsorted whole-blood bulk RNA. Study results and limitations: Lookups in VDJdb leaned toward anti-spike CD8 responses and missed private and CD4 specificities.

Germline-derived CDR1 and CDR2 are SGHVS and FNYEAQ. The CDR3 is 13 amino acids. V lost 5 bases and J lost 8, with 13 bases in between. In regard to this clonotype: Its matching antigen is unknown.

Researchers tagged individual cDNA molecules with unique molecular identifiers. A single record per CDR3 protein comes from TCRdb applying MiXCR to the 5' RACE reads. The sample includes around 93,000 distinct CDR3 sequences, less than 15% of them seen just once. The TCR was taken from an adult who was a healthcare worker with PCR-confirmed SARS-CoV-2 infection or an uninfected control (not recorded which). V gene TRBV7-6 combines with J gene TRBJ2-1, with D tentatively TRBD1 or TRBD2 (5 bases each). This specimen was whole blood, taken at baseline. The CDR3: CASSPGPGYEQFF. Written as DNA, the CDR3 is TGTGCCAGCAGCCCGGGACCGGGCTATGAGCAGTTCTTC.